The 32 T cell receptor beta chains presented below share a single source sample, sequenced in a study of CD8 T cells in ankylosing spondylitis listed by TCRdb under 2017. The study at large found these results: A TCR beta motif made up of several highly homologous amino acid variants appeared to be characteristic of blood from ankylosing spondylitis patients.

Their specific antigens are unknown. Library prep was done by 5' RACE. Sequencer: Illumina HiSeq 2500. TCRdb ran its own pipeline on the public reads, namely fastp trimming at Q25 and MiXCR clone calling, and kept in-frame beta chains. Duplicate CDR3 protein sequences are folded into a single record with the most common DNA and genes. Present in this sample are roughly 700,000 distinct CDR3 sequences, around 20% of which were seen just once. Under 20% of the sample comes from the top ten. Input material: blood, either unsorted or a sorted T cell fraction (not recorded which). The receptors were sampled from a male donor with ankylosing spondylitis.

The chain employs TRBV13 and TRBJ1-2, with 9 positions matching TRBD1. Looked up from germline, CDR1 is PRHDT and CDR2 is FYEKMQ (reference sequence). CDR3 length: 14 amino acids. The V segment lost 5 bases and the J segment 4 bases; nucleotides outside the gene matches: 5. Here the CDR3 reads CASSMTGGGYGYTF. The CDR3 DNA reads TGTGCCAGCAGCATGACAGGGGGGGGCTATGGCTACACCTTC.

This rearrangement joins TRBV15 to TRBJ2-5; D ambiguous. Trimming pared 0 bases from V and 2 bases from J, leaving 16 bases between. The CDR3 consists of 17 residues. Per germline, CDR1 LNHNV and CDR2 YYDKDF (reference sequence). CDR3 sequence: CATSRDVPARRQETQYF. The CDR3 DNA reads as TGTGCCACCAGCAGAGATGTACCGGCCAGGCGTCAAGAGACCCAGTACTTC.

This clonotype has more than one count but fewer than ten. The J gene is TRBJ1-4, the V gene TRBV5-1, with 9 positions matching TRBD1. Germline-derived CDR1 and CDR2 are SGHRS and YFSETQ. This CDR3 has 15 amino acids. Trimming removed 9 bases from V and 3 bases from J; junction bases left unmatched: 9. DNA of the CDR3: TGCGCCATCCGGGACAGGGAGATGGCTAATGAAAAACTGTTTTTT. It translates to CAIRDREMANEKLFF.

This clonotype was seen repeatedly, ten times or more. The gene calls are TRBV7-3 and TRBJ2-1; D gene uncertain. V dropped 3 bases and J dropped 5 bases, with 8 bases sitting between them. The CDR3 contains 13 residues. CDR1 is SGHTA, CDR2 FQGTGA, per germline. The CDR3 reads CASSLGTHNEQFF. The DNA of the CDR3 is TGTGCCAGCAGCTTGGGCACCCACAATGAGCAGTTCTTC.

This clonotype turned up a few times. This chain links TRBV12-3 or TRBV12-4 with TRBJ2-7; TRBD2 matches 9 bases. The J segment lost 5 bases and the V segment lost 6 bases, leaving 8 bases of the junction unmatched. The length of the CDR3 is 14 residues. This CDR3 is CASSKNSGSDEQYF. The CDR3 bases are TGTGCCAGCAGCAAAAATAGCGGGAGTGACGAGCAGTACTTC.

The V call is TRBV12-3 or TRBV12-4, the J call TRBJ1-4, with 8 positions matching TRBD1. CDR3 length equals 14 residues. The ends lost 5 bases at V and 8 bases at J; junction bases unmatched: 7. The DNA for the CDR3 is TGTGCCAGCAGTCCTAGGACAGGGAGGGAAAAACTGTTTTTT. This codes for CASSPRTGREKLFF.

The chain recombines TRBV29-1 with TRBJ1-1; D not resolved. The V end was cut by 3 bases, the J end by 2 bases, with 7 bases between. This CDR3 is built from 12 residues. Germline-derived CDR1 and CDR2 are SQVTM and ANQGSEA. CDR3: CSVDSSNTEAFF. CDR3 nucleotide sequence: TGCAGCGTTGACAGCAGCAACACTGAAGCTTTCTTT.

Here the CDR3 reads CASSLGPGRDYEQYF. The CDR3 DNA is TGTGCCAGCAGCTTGGGGCCAGGGAGGGACTACGAGCAGTACTTC. This chain connects TRBV5-4 to TRBJ2-7; 7 positions match TRBD2. After removal of 0 bases from V and 3 bases from J, the junction contained 6 bases not matched to a gene. Germline CDR1 reads SGHNT; CDR2 reads YYREEE (reference sequence). The CDR3 covers 15 residues.

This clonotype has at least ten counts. The CDR3 coding sequence is TGTGCCAGCAGACGAAACTACGAGCAGTACTTC. It translates to CASRRNYEQYF. The rearrangement uses TRBV25-1 and TRBJ2-7, with no clear D. Trimming cost V 6 bases and J 3 bases, with 6 bases left between them. The CDR3 spans 11 residues. Germline V gene data show CDR1 as MGHDK and CDR2 as SYGVNS.

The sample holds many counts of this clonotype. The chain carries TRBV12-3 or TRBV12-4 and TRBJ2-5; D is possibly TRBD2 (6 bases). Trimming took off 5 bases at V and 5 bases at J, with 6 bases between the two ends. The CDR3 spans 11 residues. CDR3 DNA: TGTGCCAGCAGTGCGGGGGAGACCCAGTACTTC. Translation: CASSAGETQYF.

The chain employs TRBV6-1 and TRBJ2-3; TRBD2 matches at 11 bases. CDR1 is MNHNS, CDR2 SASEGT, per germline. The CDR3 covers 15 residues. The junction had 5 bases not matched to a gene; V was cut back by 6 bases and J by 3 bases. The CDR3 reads CASRQTSGSTDTQYF. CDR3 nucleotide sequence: TGTGCCAGCAGACAAACTAGCGGGAGTACAGATACGCAGTATTTT.

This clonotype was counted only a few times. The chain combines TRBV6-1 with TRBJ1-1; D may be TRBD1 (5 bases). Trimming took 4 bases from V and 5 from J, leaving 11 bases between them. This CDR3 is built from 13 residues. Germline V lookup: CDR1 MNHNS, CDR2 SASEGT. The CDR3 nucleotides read TGTGCCAGCAGTGTGGGGGGTAAAACTGAAGCTTTCTTT. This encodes CASSVGGKTEAFF.

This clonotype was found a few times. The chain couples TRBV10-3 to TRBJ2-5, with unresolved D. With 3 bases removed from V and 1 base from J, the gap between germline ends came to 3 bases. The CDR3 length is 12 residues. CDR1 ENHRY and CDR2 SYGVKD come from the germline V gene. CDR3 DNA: TGTGCCATCAGTGATGCCCAAGAGACCCAGTACTTC. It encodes CAISDAQETQYF.

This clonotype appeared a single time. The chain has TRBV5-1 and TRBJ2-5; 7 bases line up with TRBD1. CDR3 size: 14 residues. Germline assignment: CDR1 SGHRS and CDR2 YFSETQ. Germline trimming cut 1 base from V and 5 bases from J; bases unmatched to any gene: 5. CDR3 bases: TGCGCCAGCAGCTTGCCTGGCAGGGGGGAGACCCAGTACTTC. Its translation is CASSLPGRGETQYF.

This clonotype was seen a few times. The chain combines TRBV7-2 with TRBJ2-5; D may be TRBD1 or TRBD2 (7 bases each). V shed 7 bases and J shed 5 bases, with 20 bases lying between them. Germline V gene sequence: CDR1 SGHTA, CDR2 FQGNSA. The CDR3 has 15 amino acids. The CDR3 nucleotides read TGTGCCAGCACCTTGAGACAGGGAGGGTCGGAGACCCAGTACTTC. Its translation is CASTLRQGGSETQYF.

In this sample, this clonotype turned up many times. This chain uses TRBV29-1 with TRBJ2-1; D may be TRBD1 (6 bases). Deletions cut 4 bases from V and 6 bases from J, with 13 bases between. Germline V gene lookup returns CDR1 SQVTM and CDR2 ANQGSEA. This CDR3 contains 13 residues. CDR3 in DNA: TGCAGCGTTGCTCCCCAGGGGCCCAATGAGCAGTTCTTC. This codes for CSVAPQGPNEQFF.

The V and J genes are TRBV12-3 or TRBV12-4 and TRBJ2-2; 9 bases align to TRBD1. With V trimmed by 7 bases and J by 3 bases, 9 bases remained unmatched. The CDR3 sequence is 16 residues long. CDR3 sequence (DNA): TGTGCCAGCACCGGGACAGGGAGGCGCGACACCGGGGAGCTGTTTTTT. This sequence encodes CASTGTGRRDTGELFF.

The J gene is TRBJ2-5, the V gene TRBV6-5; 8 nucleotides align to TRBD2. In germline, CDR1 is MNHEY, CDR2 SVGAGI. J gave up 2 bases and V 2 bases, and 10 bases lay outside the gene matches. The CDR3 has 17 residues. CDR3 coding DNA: TGTGCCAGCAGTTACAAAAAGCGTGGCGGGGGGCAAGAGACCCAGTACTTC. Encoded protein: CASSYKKRGGGQETQYF.

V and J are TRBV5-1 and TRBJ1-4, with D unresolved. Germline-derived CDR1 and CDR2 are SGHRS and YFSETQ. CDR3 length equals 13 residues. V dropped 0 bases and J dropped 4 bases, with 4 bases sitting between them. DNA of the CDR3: TGCGCCAGCAGCTTGGGAGATAATGAAAAACTGTTTTTT. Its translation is CASSLGDNEKLFF.

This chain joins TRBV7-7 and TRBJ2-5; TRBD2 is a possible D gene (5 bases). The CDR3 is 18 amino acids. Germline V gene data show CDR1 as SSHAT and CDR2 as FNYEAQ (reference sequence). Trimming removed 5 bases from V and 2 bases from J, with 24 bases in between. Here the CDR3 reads CASSPTRGSWSQQETQYF. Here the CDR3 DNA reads TGTGCCAGCAGCCCTACACGGGGTTCTTGGTCCCAGCAAGAGACCCAGTACTTC.

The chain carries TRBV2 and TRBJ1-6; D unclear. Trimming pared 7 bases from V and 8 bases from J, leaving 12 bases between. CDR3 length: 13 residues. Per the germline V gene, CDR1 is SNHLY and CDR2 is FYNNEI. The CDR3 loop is CASTGRNYSPLHF. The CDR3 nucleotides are TGTGCCAGCACTGGCCGGAACTATTCACCCCTCCACTTT.

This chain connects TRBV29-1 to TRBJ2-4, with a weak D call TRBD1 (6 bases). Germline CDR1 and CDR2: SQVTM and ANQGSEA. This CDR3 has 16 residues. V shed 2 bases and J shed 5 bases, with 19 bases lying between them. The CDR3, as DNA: TGCAGCGTTGAAATCCTTGTAGCACAGGGCCAAAACATTCAGTACTTC. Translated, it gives CSVEILVAQGQNIQYF.

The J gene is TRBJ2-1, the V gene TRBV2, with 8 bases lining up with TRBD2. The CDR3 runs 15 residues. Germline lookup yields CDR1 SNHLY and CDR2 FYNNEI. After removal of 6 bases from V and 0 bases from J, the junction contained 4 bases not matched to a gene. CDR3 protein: CASRGLGSSYNEQFF. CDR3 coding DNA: TGTGCCAGCAGGGGACTAGGGAGCTCCTACAATGAGCAGTTCTTC.

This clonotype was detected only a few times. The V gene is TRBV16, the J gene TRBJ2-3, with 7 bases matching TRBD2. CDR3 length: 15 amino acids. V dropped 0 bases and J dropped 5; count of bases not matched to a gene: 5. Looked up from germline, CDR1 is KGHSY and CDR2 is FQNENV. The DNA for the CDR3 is TGTGCCAGCAGCCAATCGGGAGGGCCCGGAGATACGCAGTATTTT. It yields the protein CASSQSGGPGDTQYF.

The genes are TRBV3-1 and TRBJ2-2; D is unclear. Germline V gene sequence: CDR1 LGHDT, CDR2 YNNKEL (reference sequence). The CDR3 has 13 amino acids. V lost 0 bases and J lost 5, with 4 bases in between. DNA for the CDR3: TGTGCCAGCAGCCAAGATCTGACCGGGGAGCTGTTTTTT. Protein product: CASSQDLTGELFF. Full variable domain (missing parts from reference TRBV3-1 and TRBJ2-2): DTAVSQTPKYLVTQMGNDKSIKCEQNLGHDTMYWYKQDSKKFLKIMFSYNNKELIINETVPNRFSPKSPDKAHLNLHINSLELGDSAVYFCASSQDLTGELFFGEGSRLTVL.

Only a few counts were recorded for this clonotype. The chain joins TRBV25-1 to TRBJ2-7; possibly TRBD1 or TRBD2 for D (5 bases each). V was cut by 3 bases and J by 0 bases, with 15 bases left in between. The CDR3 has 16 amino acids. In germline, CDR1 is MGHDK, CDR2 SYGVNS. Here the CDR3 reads CASSDYGGRTSYEQYF. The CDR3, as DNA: TGTGCCAGCAGTGATTATGGGGGACGGACCTCCTACGAGCAGTACTTC.

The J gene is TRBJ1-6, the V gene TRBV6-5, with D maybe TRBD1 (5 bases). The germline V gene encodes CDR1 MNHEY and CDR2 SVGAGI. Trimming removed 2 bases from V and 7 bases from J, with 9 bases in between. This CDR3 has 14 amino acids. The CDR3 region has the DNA TGTGCCAGCAGTTACAGGGGTACGAATTCACCCCTCCACTTT. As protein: CASSYRGTNSPLHF.

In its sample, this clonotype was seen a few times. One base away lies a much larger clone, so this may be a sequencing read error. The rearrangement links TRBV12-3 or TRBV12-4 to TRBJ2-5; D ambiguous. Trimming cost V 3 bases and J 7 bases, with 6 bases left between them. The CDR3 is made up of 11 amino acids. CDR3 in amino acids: CASSFLGTQYF. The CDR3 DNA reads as TGTGCCAGCAGTTTTTTGGGGACCCAGTACTTC.

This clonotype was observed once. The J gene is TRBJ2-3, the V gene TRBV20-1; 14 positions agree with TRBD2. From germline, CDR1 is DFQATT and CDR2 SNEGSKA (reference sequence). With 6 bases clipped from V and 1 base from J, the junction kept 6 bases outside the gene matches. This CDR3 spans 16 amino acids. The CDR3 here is CSAPGLAGGGTDTQYF. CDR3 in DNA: TGCAGTGCCCCCGGACTAGCGGGAGGTGGCACAGATACGCAGTATTTT.

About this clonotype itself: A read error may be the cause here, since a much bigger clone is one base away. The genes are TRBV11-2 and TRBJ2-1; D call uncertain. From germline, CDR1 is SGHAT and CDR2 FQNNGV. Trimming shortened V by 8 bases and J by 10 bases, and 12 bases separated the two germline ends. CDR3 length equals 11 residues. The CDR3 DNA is TGTGCCAGCGGCCCTACGGCCGAGCAGTTCTTC. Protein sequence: CASGPTAEQFF. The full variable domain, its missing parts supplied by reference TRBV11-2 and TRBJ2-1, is EAGVAQSPRYKIIEKRQSVAFWCNPISGHATLYWYQQILGQGPKLLIQFQNNGVVDDSQLPKDRFSAERLKGVDSTLKIQPAKLEDSAVYLCASGPTAEQFFGPGTRLTVL.

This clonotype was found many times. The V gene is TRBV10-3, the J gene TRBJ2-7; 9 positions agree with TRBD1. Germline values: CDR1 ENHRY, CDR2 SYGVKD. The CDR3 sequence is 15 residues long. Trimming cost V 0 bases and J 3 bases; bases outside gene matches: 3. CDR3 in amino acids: CAISESETGGYEQYF. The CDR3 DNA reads TGTGCCATCAGTGAGTCCGAGACAGGGGGCTACGAGCAGTACTTC.

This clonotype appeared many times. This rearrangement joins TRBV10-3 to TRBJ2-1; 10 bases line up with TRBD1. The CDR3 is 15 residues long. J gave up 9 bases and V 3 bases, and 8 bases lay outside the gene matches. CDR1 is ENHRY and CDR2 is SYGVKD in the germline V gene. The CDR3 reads CAISDSGTGEGEQFF. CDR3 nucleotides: TGTGCCATCAGTGATTCCGGGACAGGGGAAGGTGAGCAGTTCTTC.